This T cell receptor beta chain was observed in a study of blood T cell repertoires in COVID-19. Whole-study context: The samples span acute and convalescent COVID-19 from the United States, Italy and Spain. From T cells, B-cell-depleted T cells, or PBMCs came the material, which was cDNA or gDNA.

The Seattle patients, enrolled during active infection, were followed longitudinally. In its sample, this clone was seen once. The repertoire was sequenced with immunoSEQ multiplex PCR; TCRdb's copy has only in-frame clones and lacks some. The sample has some 130,000 clones, 86% seen once. The V segment lost 5 bases and the J segment 7 bases; nucleotides outside the gene matches: 8. This CDR3 contains 14 residues. The germline V gene has CDR1 SGHAT and CDR2 FQNNGV. Sequenced input: peripheral blood. The chain recombines TRBV11-2 with TRBJ2-1, with TRBD1 identical over 7 bases. The clonotype was recovered from an older woman with COVID-19, enrolled during active disease. The CDR3 loop reads CASSPDRARNEQFF. The DNA of the CDR3 is TGTGCCAGCAGCCCTGACAGGGCCCGAAATGAGCAGTTCTTC. Looking up the rest from reference TRBV11-2 and TRBJ2-1 gives the full variable domain: EAGVAQSPRYKIIEKRQSVAFWCNPISGHATLYWYQQILGQGPKLLIQFQNNGVVDDSQLPKDRFSAERLKGVDSTLKIQPAKLEDSAVYLCASSPDRARNEQFFGPGTRLTVL.